The 4 T cell receptor beta chains given below trace back to one sample, sequenced in a study of T-cell memory formation after mild COVID-19. TCRdb called the 5' RACE reads again in MiXCR, with one record for every CDR3 protein. In the table there are hundreds of thousands of distinct CDR3 sequences, about 20% of which are singletons. The sequencing sample was made of PBMCs or a T cell subset sorted from them (not recorded which). These receptors were obtained from an adult woman who had mild COVID-19 (a few samples of this study predate the infection). Cell type and time point are not known.

This sequence joins TRBV20-1 and TRBJ2-7, with 9 nucleotides matching TRBD2. The ends lost 8 bases at V and 1 base at J; junction bases unmatched: 6. The germline V gene has CDR1 DFQATT and CDR2 SNEGSKA (reference sequence). The CDR3 extends over 13 amino acids. CDR3 residues: CSPKAGGSYEQYF. For the CDR3, the DNA is TGCAGTCCCAAAGCGGGGGGATCCTACGAGCAGTACTTC.

This clonotype appeared a few times. The V gene is TRBV3-1, the J gene TRBJ2-3; 12 nucleotides match TRBD2. This CDR3 spans 16 amino acids. Germline loops: CDR1 LGHDT, CDR2 YNNKEL (reference sequence). J lost 5 bases, V lost 5 bases, and 8 bases had no gene match. The CDR3 coding sequence is TGTGCCAGCAGCTTCCTAGCGGGAGGGTCCCGAGATACGCAGTATTTT. Translated, it gives CASSFLAGGSRDTQYF.

The V call is TRBV29-1, the J call TRBJ1-1; a possible D gene is TRBD1 (5 bases). The germline V gene encodes CDR1 SQVTM and CDR2 ANQGSEA. Trimming left V 6 bases short and J 0 bases short, with 11 bases between. The CDR3 is 13 amino acids. As DNA, the CDR3 is TGCAGCGTGAACAGGAGGTTGAACACTGAAGCTTTCTTT. Amino acids: CSVNRRLNTEAFF.

The genes are TRBV18 and TRBJ1-3; no reliable D call. The V gene lost 7 bases and the J gene lost 4 bases, with 14 bases spanning the gap. This CDR3 comprises 14 residues. Looked up from germline, CDR1 is KGHSH and CDR2 is LQKENI. CDR3 protein: CASLIDIVGNTIYF. The CDR3 DNA reads TGTGCCAGCTTAATCGACATCGTCGGAAACACCATATATTTT.